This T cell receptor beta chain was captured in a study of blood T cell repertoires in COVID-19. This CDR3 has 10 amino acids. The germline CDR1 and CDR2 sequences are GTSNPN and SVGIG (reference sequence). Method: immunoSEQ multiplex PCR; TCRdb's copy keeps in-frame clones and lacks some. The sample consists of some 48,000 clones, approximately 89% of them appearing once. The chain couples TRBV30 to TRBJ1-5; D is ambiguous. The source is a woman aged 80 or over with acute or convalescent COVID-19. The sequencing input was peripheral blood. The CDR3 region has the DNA TGTCAGTTTTCGGGTCAGCCCCAGCATTTT. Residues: CQFSGQPQHF. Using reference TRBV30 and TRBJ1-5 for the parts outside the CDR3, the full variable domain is SQTIHQWPATLVQPVGSPLSLECTVEGTSNPNLYWYRQAAGRGLQLLFYSVGIGQISSEVPQNLSASRPQDRQFILSSKKLLLSDSGFYLCQFSGQPQHFGDGTRLSIL.